The entry below describes one T cell receptor (beta chain). Only in-frame clones appear in the TCRdb table, and some are missing; sequencing was by immunoSEQ multiplex PCR. The data show some 89,000 clones, approximately 78% seen once. The CDR3 is 18 residues long. The V and J ends lost 3 bases and 4 bases, in that order; junction bases with no gene match: 12. The germline V gene has CDR1 SGHNT and CDR2 YYREEE (reference sequence). This sample is part of a study of blood T cell repertoires in COVID-19. The source is a woman of 80 years or more with acute or convalescent COVID-19. The chain couples TRBV5-4 to TRBJ2-2, with TRBD1 matching over 10 bases. Sequencing used peripheral blood. The CDR3: CASSSDGQGGVGTGELFF. The CDR3 nucleotides are TGTGCCAGCAGCTCGGATGGACAGGGGGGCGTGGGCACCGGGGAGCTGTTTTTT.